This TCR beta chain was observed in a study of T cell responses to AZD1222 COVID-19 vaccine. Produced via immunoSEQ multiplex PCR; TCRdb's table is partial and in-frame only. The sample lists around 180,000 clones; approximately 94% were seen once. The CDR3 has 15 residues. Germline CDR1 reads SGHTA; CDR2 reads FQGTGA. V shed 0 bases and J shed 7 bases, with 13 bases lying between them. The chain joins TRBV7-3 to TRBJ2-1, with D hard to call. The input for sequencing was peripheral blood, taken 28 days after the second AZD1222 dose. The clonotype comes from an adult who received the AZD1222 COVID-19 vaccine. CDR3 in DNA: TGTGCCAGCAGCTTAACTCTGGCGTTGGGGAATGAGCAGTTCTTC. Translated: CASSLTLALGNEQFF.